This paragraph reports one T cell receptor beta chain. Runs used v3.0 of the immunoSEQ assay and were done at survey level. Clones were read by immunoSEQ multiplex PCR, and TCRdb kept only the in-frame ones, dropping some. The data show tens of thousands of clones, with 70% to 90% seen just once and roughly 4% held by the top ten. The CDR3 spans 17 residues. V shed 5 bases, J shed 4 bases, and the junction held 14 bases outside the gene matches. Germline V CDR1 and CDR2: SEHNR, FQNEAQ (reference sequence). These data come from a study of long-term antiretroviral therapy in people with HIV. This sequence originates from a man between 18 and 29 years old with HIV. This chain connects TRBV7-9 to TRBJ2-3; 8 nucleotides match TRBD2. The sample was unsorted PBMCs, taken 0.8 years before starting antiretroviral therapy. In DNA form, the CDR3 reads TGTGCCAGCAGCACCAGGACTAGCTGGTCCCCTCCAGATACGCAGTATTTT. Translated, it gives CASSTRTSWSPPDTQYF. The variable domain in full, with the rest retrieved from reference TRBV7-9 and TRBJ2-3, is DTGVSQNPRHKITKRGQNVTFRCDPISEHNRLYWYRQTLGQGPEFLTYFQNEAQLEKSRLLSDRFSAERPKGSFSTLEIQRTEQGDSAMYLCASSTRTSWSPPDTQYFGPGTRLTVL.